The subject of this entry is one TCR beta chain. Its cognate antigen is unknown. This entry belongs to a study of T cells in Graves' hyperthyroidism and ophthalmopathy. Broader study findings: In the analysis, a 13 V-J model separated ophthalmopathy from stable hyperthyroidism.

Calling Graves' hyperthyroidism stable meant ophthalmopathy did not progress within 18 months. Orbital computed tomography and thyroid ultrasound, together with serum TRAb and thyroxine and clinical symptoms, were used for diagnoses. The PBMCs had their origin in more than 9.5 ml of fresh peripheral blood. Per germline, CDR1 SGDLS and CDR2 YYNGEE. The V and J ends lost 1 base and 5 bases respectively, with 16 bases between them. The CDR3 has 15 amino acids. Template material for amplifying TCR beta CDR3 regions consisted of RNA transcripts. The HTBI primer set drove a first-round RT-PCR of the TCR CDR3. TCRdb independently ran MiXCR on the multiplex PCR reads; one entry per CDR3 protein. The data contain hundreds of thousands of distinct CDR3 sequences, around 38% of them singletons.

The clonotype was recovered from a man between 18 and 29 years old with Graves' hyperthyroidism. The source material was blood. The genes are TRBV9 and TRBJ2-7, with D perhaps matching TRBD1 or TRBD2 (5 bases each). The CDR3 bases are TGTGCCAGCAGCGTAAGAACCGGGGACGTAAACGAGCAGTACTTC. Its protein is CASSVRTGDVNEQYF.